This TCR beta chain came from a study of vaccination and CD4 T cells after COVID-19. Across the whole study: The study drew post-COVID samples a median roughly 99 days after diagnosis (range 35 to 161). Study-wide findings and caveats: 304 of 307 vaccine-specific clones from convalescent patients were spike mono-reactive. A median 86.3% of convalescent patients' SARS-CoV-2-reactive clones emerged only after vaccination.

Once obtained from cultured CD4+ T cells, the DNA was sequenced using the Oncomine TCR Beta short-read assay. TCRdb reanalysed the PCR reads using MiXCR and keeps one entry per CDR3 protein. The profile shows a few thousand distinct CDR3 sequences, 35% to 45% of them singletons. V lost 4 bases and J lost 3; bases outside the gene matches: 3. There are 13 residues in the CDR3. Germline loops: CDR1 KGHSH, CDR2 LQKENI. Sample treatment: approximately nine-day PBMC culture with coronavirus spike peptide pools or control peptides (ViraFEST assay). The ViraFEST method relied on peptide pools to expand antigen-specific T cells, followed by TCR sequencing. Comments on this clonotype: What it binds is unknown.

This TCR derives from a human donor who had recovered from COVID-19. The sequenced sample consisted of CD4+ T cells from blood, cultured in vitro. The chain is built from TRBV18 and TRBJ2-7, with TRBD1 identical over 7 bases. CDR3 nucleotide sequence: TGTGCCAGCTCACAGGGGGCGGGCTACGAGCAGTACTTC. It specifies CASSQGAGYEQYF.